A selection of T cell receptor beta chains follows, all from one sample in a study of CD8 T cells in Susac syndrome. MiXCR was run by TCRdb on the immunoSEQ multiplex PCR reads, yielding one entry per CDR3 protein. The table includes around 170,000 distinct CDR3 sequences, approximately 94% detected once. Sequenced: CD4+ T cells from PBMCs. These receptors all come from a human donor with Susac syndrome. The conserved cysteine and the conserved F or W are not part of the CDR3 here.

j_call,v_call,cdr3_aa
TRBJ2-6,TRBV18,ASSPDGANVLT
TRBJ2-1,TRBV20-1,SALRAGSYNEQF
TRBJ2-6,TRBV3-1,ASSQSFHGSSGANVLT
TRBJ2-3,TRBV5-1,ASSWSGAPSTDTQY
TRBJ2-7,TRBV6-5,ASVGSGGAVYEQY
TRBJ1-2,TRBV12-3/TRBV12-4,ASSRTRYGYT
TRBJ2-1,TRBV12-1,ASSVYYNEQF
TRBJ1-2,TRBV6-6,ASSFTGRSGYT
TRBJ2-4,TRBV20-1,SAPGWDKNIQY
TRBJ2-3,TRBV4-1,ASNRDYGRADTQY
TRBJ2-7,TRBV11-3,ASSLGTDVEQY
TRBJ2-7,TRBV12-3/TRBV12-4,ASSLGAYEQY
TRBJ2-3,TRBV6-5,ASSYDSGLDPITPDTQY
TRBJ2-6,TRBV6-5,ASSYSRGSGANVLT
TRBJ1-1,TRBV12-3/TRBV12-4,ASSLNREAEDTEAF
TRBJ2-7,TRBV9,ASSVAGGDYEQY
TRBJ1-1,TRBV12-3/TRBV12-4,ASQAGTGGRTF
TRBJ1-5,TRBV3-1,ASSQDPGSPQH
TRBJ2-7,TRBV6-5,ASSSLSSEKY
TRBJ2-2,TRBV12-3/TRBV12-4,ASSPAGTGGTGELF
TRBJ1-5,TRBV20-1,SATGGFNQPQH
TRBJ2-7,TRBV30,AWSETGGGYEQY
TRBJ1-1,TRBV7-2,ASSLMTGMNTEAF
TRBJ2-6,TRBV12-5,ASGWVESIRAGGANVLT
TRBJ2-4,TRBV20-1,SAAGEGQNIQY
TRBJ2-7,TRBV2,ASKGQGYEQY
TRBJ2-1,TRBV3-1,ASSQEAGPYNEQF
TRBJ1-2,TRBV19,ASSGQGGKGYGYT
TRBJ2-2,TRBV12-5,ASGLVPLGGGTNTGELF
TRBJ2-5,TRBV20-1,SARDPSGGAGETQY
TRBJ2-5,TRBV9,ASSGLGGRETQY
TRBJ2-7,TRBV5-6,ASSRPQPGGEQY
TRBJ1-5,TRBV12-3/TRBV12-4,ASRTAGQGNQPQH
TRBJ1-4,TRBV5-6,ASSSYRTAYNEKLF
TRBJ2-5,TRBV5-1,ASSLFRGPEETQY
TRBJ2-7,TRBV12-3/TRBV12-4,ASSFSGGVNEQY
TRBJ2-5,TRBV6-6,ASSDLGKHEETQY
TRBJ2-1,TRBV5-4,ASSLPSNPYNEQF
TRBJ2-5,TRBV10-3,AIRAGQGVETQY
TRBJ1-2,TRBV30,AHGGQSYGYT
TRBJ2-7,TRBV7-2,ASSRDRGSEQY
TRBJ2-6,TRBV19,ASSIGAISGANVLT
TRBJ2-5,TRBV7-9,ASSPYREEETQY
TRBJ2-7,TRBV30,ASTGRFYEQY
TRBJ2-5,TRBV30,AWMAGGLQETQY
TRBJ1-5,TRBV2,ASSVFGGNNNQPQH
TRBJ2-1,TRBV5-1,ASSQAGTGNEQF
TRBJ1-2,TRBV5-1,ASSIQGTANYGYT
TRBJ1-2,TRBV5-1,ASSLEAGGAGYGYT
TRBJ1-5,TRBV12-3/TRBV12-4,ASSSRQRNSNQPQH
TRBJ2-5,TRBV12-3/TRBV12-4,ASSPPPIPVETQY
TRBJ2-5,TRBV14,ASSPQGRRETQY
TRBJ1-1,TRBV5-1,ASSLGGVAEAF
TRBJ2-1,TRBV7-2,ASSLERNNEQF
TRBJ2-3,TRBV20-1,SAPTSGGAADTQY